The following is a T cell receptor beta chain sequence with its context. Its specificity is not known. The data derive from a study of Ad26.COV2.S vaccination and SARS-CoV-2 variants. Treatment defined: 15 to 20 received Ad26.COV2.S at low or high dose, single or two shots; 5 received placebo; per-sample allocation not given. Samples were taken on day 63 after the first vaccine or placebo injection. Method: immunoSEQ multiplex PCR; TCRdb's copy keeps in-frame clones and lacks some. The repertoire holds under 500,000 clones, roughly 90% seen once, with about 1.6% in the top ten. V was pared by 0 bases and J by 7 bases, with 11 bases between. The CDR3 spans 13 residues. Germline CDR1 reads SGDLS; CDR2 reads YYNGEE. Study-wide points: CD8+ and CD4+ T cells specific for spike reportedly responded with substantial breadth after vaccination.

The material sequenced was peripheral blood, taken in a trial of Ad26.COV2.S vaccine versus placebo. This chain joins TRBV9 and TRBJ2-7; D is unresolved. This TCR derives from a person between 18 and 65 years old who received the Ad26.COV2.S COVID-19 vaccine or a placebo. CDR3 region: CASSVGRSAEQYF. DNA for the CDR3: TGTGCCAGCAGCGTAGGTAGGTCGGCAGAGCAGTACTTC.